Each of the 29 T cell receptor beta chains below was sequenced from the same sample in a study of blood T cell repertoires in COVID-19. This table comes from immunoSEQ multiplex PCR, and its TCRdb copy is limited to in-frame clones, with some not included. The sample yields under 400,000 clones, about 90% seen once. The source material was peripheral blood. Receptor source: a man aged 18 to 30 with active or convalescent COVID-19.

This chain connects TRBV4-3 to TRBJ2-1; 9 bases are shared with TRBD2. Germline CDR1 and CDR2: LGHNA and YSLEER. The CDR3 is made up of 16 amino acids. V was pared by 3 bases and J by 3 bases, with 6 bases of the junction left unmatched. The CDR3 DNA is TGCGCCAGCAGCCATGACTGGACTAGCGACTACAATGAGCAGTTCTTC. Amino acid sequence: CASSHDWTSDYNEQFF.

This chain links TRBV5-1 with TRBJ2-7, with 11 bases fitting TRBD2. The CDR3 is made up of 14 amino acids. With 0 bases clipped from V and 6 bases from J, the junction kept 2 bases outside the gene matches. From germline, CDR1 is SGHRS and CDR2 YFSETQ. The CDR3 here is CASSLEGTSGEQYF. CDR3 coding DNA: TGCGCCAGCAGCTTGGAGGGGACTAGCGGCGAGCAGTACTTC.

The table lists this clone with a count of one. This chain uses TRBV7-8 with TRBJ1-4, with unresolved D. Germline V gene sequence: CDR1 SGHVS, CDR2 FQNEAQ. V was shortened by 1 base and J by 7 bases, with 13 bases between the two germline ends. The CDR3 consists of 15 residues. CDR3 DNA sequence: TGTGCCAGCAGCTTAGATGGGCCCATGTTTGAAAAACTGTTTTTT. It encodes CASSLDGPMFEKLFF.

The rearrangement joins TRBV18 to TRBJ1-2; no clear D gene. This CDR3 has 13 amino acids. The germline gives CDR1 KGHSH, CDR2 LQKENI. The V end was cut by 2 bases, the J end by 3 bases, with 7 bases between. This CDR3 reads CASSPISDYGYTF. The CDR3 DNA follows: TGTGCCAGCTCACCAATTTCAGACTATGGCTACACCTTC.

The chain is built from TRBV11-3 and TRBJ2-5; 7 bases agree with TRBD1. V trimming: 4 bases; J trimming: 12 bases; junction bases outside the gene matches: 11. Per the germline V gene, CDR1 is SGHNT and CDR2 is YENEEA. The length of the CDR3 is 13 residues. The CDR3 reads CASSCEQPGTEYF. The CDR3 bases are TGTGCCAGCAGCTGTGAACAACCCGGGACAGAGTACTTC.

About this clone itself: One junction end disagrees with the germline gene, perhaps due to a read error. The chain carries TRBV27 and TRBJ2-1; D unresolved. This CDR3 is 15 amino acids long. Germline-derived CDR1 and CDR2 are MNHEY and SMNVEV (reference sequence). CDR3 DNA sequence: TGTACCAGCAGTTTCAAGAGCACCGTCTACAATGAGCAGTTCTTC. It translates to CTSSFKSTVYNEQFF.

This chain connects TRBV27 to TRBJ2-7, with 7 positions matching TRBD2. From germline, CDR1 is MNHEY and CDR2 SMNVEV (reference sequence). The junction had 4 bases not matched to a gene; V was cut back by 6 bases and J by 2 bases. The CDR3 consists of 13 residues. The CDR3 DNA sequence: TGTGCCAGCAGCGGGACTACGACCTACGAGCAGTACTTC. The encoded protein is CASSGTTTYEQYF.

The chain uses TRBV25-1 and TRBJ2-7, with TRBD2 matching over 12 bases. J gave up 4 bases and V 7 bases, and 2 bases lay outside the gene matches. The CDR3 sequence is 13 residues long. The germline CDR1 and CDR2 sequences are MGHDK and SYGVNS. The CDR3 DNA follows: TGTGCCAGCAAGACTAGCGGGAGTTACGAGCAGTACTTC. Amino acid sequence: CASKTSGSYEQYF.

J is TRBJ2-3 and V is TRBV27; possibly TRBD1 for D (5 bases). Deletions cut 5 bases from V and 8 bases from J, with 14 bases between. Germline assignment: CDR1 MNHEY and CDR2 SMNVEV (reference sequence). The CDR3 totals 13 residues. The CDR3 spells CASSLSGLATQYF. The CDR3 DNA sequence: TGTGCCAGCAGTCTCTCAGGGTTGGCTACGCAGTATTTT.

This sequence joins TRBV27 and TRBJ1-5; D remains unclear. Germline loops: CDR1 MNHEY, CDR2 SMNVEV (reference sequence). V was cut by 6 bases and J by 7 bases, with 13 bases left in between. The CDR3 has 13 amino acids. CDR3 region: CASSHRRQQPQHF. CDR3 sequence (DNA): TGTGCCAGCAGCCACCGGAGGCAACAGCCCCAGCATTTT.

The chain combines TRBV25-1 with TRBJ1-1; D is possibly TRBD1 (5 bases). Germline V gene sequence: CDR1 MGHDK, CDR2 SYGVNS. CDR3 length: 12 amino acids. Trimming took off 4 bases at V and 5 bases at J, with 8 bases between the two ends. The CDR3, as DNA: TGTGCCAGCAGTGGGGGGGGGACTGAAGCTTTCTTT. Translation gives CASSGGGTEAFF.

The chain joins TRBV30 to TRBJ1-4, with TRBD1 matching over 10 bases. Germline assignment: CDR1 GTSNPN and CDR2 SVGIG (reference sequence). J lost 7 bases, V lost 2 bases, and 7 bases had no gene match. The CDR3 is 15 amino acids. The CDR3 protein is CAWSLGQGRVEKLFF. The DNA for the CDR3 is TGTGCCTGGAGTTTGGGACAGGGGCGGGTTGAAAAACTGTTTTTT.

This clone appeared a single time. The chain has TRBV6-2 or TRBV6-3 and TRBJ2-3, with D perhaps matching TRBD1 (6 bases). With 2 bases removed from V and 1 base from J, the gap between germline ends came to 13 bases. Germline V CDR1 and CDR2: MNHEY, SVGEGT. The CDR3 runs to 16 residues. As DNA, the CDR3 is TGTGCCAGCAGTTACCCCCTTAGACAGGGCACAGATACGCAGTATTTT. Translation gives CASSYPLRQGTDTQYF.

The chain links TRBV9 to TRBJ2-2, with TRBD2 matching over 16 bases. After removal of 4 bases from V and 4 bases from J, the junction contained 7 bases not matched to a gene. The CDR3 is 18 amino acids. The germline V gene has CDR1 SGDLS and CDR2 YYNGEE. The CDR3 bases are TGTGCCAGCAGCCAGGGACTAGCGGGAGGGCCGGGCACCGGGGAGCTGTTTTTT. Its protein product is CASSQGLAGGPGTGELFF.

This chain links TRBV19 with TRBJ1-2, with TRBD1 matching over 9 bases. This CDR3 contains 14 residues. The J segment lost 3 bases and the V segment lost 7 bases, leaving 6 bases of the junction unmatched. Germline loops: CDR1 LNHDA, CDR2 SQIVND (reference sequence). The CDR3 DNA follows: TGTGCCAGTAACCTCCGGGACAGGGACTATGGCTACACCTTC. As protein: CASNLRDRDYGYTF.

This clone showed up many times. CDR3 region: CASSEGGQLPYGYTF. The CDR3 nucleotides are TGTGCCAGCAGTGAAGGGGGACAGCTACCCTATGGCTACACCTTC. J is TRBJ1-2 and V is TRBV6-1; TRBD1 matches 7 bases. CDR1 MNHNS and CDR2 SASEGT come from the germline V gene. This CDR3 spans 15 amino acids. With 1 base clipped from V and 4 bases from J, the junction kept 6 bases outside the gene matches.

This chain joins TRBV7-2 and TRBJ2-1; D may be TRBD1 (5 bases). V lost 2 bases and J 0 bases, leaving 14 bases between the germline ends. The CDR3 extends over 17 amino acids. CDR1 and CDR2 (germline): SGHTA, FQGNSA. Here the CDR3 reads CASSLRMGQSSYNEQFF. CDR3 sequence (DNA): TGTGCCAGCAGCTTACGAATGGGGCAAAGCTCCTACAATGAGCAGTTCTTC.

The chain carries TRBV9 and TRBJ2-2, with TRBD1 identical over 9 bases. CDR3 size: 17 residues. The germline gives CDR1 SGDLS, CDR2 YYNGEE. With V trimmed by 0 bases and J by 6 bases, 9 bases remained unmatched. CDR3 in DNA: TGTGCCAGCAGCGTAGGGTCGGGACAGGGTATCGCCGGGGAGCTGTTTTTT. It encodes CASSVGSGQGIAGELFF.

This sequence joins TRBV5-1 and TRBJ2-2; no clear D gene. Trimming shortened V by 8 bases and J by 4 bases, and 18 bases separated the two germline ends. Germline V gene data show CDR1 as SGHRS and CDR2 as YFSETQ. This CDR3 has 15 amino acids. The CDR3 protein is CASSPPGASTGELFF. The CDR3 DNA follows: TGCGCCAGTAGCCCCCCCGGAGCCTCCACCGGGGAGCTGTTTTTT.

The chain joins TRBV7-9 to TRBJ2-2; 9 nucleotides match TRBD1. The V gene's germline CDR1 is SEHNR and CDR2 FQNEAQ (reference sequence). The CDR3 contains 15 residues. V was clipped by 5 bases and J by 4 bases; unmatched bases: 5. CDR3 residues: CASSLQGAGTGELFF. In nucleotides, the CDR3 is TGTGCCAGCAGCCTACAGGGGGCGGGCACCGGGGAGCTGTTTTTT. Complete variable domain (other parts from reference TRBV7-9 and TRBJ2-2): DTGVSQNPRHKITKRGQNVTFRCDPISEHNRLYWYRQTLGQGPEFLTYFQNEAQLEKSRLLSDRFSAERPKGSFSTLEIQRTEQGDSAMYLCASSLQGAGTGELFFGEGSRLTVL.

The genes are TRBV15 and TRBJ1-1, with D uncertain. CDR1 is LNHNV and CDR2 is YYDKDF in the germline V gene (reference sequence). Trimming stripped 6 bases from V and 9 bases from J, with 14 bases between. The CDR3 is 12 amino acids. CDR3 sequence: CATSEGGRKAFF. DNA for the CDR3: TGTGCCACCAGTGAAGGAGGCAGAAAAGCTTTCTTT.

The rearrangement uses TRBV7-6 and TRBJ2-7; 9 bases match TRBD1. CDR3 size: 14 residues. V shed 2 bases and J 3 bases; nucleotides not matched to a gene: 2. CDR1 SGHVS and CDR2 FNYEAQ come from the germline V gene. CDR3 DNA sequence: TGTGCCAGCAGCTTAAGGACAGGGGACTACGAGCAGTACTTC. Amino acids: CASSLRTGDYEQYF.

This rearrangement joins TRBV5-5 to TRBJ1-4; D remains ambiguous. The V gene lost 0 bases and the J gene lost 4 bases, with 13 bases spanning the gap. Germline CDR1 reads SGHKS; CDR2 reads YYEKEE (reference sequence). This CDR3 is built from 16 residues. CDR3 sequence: CASSLAGSGFNEKLFF. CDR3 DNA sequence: TGTGCCAGCAGCTTGGCGGGCAGCGGTTTTAATGAAAAACTGTTTTTT.

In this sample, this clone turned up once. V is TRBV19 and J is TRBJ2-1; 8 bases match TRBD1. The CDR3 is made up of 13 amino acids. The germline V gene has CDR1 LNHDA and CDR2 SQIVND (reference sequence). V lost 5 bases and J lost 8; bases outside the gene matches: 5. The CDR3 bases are TGTGCCAGTAGTCCAGGACAGGGCTATGAGCAGTTCTTC. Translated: CASSPGQGYEQFF.

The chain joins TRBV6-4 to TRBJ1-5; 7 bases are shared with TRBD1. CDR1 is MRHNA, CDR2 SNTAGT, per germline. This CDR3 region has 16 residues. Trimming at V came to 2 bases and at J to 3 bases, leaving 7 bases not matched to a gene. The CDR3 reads CASSDEYRGPNQPQHF. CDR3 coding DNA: TGTGCCAGCAGTGACGAGTACAGGGGACCCAATCAGCCCCAGCATTTT.

CDR3 loop: CASSYPQGADTEAFF. The DNA of the CDR3 is TGTGCCAGCAGTTACCCACAGGGGGCGGATACTGAAGCTTTCTTT. The chain carries TRBV6-5 and TRBJ1-1; 9 positions match TRBD1. The CDR3 length is 15 residues. V shed 2 bases and J 5 bases; nucleotides not matched to a gene: 6. Germline lookup yields CDR1 MNHEY and CDR2 SVGAGI.

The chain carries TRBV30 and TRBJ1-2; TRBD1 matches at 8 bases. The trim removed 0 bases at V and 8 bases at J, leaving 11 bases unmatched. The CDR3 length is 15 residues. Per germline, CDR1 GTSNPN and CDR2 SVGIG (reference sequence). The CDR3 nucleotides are TGTGCCTGGAGTGTTATGGACAGGGCCGCGGGGGGCTACACCTTC. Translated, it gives CAWSVMDRAAGGYTF.

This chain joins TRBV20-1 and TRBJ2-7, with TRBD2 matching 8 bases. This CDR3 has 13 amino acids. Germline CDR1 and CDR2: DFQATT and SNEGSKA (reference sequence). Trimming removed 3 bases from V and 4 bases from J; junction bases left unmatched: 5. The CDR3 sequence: CSASGTRGYEQYF. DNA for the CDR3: TGCAGTGCTAGTGGGACTAGAGGGTACGAGCAGTACTTC.

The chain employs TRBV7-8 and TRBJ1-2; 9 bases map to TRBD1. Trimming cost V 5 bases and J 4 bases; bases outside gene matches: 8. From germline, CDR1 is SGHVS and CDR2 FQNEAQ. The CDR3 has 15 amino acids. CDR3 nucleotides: TGTGCCAGCAGCACCGGGACAGGGACTATCTATGGCTACACCTTC. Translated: CASSTGTGTIYGYTF.